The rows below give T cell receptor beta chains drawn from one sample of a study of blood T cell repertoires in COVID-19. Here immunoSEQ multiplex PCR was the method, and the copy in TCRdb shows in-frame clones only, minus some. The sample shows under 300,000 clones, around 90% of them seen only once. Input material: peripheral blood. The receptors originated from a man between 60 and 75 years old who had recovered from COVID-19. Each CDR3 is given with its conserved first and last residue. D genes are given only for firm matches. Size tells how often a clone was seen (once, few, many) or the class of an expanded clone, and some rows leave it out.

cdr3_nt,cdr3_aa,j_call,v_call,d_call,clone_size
TGCAGTGCTAGTATGAGTTCTGATCAGCCCCAGCATTTT,CSASMSSDQPQHF,TRBJ1-5,TRBV20-1,.,few
TGTGCCAGCATGCCCTATAAGGGGCCTTGGTTTCGGAACACTGAAGCTTTCTTT,CASMPYKGPWFRNTEAFF,TRBJ1-1,TRBV2,.,.
TGTGCCAGCGTCATCCTCGAGAATTCACCCCTCCACTTT,CASVILENSPLHF,TRBJ1-6,TRBV6-6,.,few
TGTGCCACCAGGGACACCACTAGCGGAGATACAGATACGCAGTATTTT,CATRDTTSGDTDTQYF,TRBJ2-3,TRBV24-1,TRBD2,.
TGTGCCAGCAGTCGACTAGCGGGGGGTGAGCAGTTCTTC,CASSRLAGGEQFF,TRBJ2-1,TRBV5-6,TRBD2,.
TGTGCCAGCAGGGGAGACAGGGGTCGGGCAGATACGCAGTATTTT,CASRGDRGRADTQYF,TRBJ2-3,TRBV6-5,TRBD1,.
TGTGCCAGCAGCCCCAGCTGGGACATACCCCCTGAGCCCCAGCATTTT,CASSPSWDIPPEPQHF,TRBJ1-5,TRBV7-9,.,.
TGTGCCAGCAGCGTAGATCTTATGAGGACAGGTGGCTACACCTTC,CASSVDLMRTGGYTF,TRBJ1-2,TRBV9,TRBD1,.
TGTGCCAGCAGCTTCCCTTCTGGACAGGGCTCTGGAAACACCATATATTTT,CASSFPSGQGSGNTIYF,TRBJ1-3,TRBV5-4,TRBD1,.
TGCGCCAGCAGCTTTGGGACAGTTAACTCTGGGGCCAACGTCCTGACTTTC,CASSFGTVNSGANVLTF,TRBJ2-6,TRBV5-1,TRBD1,.
TGTGCCAGCAGTCAAGGGGGACAGGGGGCATGGCCCCAGCATTTT,CASSQGGQGAWPQHF,TRBJ1-5,TRBV6-2/TRBV6-3,TRBD1,.
TGTGCCAGCAGGCTCGGGACAGATAATTCACCCCTCCACTTT,CASRLGTDNSPLHF,TRBJ1-6,TRBV2,TRBD1,once
TGTGCCAGAAGCCGAGGGGCGGGACAGGGAAAGGTGTGCAATCAGCCCCAGCATTTT,CARSRGAGQGKVCNQPQHF,TRBJ1-5,TRBV5-3,TRBD1,.
TGTGCCAGCAACAGGCTCGAGGGCGGGGGCACAGATACGCAGTATTTT,CASNRLEGGGTDTQYF,TRBJ2-3,TRBV2,.,once
TGTGCCAGCAGCCAAAACTCCGTACCCTGGCAGTTCTTC,CASSQNSVPWQFF,TRBJ2-1,TRBV3-1/TRBV3-2,.,.
TGTGCCAGCAGTTACTATGTGGGGGGGCCGAACTCACCCCTCCACTTT,CASSYYVGGPNSPLHF,TRBJ1-6,TRBV6-5,.,.
TGTGCCAGTAGTAGACAGGTTACCTACAATGAGCAGTTCTTC,CASSRQVTYNEQFF,TRBJ2-1,TRBV19,.,.
TGTGCCAGCACTTGGTCAGCGGGGACCTACGAGCAGTACTTC,CASTWSAGTYEQYF,TRBJ2-7,TRBV6-6,TRBD2,.
TGTGCCAACTCGGGTCGGGGGGGAAACACCATATATTTT,CANSGRGGNTIYF,TRBJ1-3,TRBV10-3,.,once
TGTGCCAGCAGCTCGGACAGGGAGGATATAGTGGATGAGCAGTTCTTC,CASSSDREDIVDEQFF,TRBJ2-1,TRBV5-6,TRBD1,.
TGTGCCAGCAGTTCCCCAGCCTACGAGCAGTACTTC,CASSSPAYEQYF,TRBJ2-7,TRBV6-5,.,.
TGTGCCAGCAGCTTGGGGACAGGGGTGACGAATGAGCAGTTCTTC,CASSLGTGVTNEQFF,TRBJ2-1,TRBV11-2,TRBD1,.
TGTGCCGGGCTAGCGGGGGCCTACAATGAGCAGTTCTTC,CAGLAGAYNEQFF,TRBJ2-1,TRBV30,TRBD2,.
TGTGCCAGCAGTTTCTCAACAGGAGCTTCAGGGGGTCTGCCCCTCCACTTT,CASSFSTGASGGLPLHF,TRBJ1-6,TRBV27,TRBD1,.
TGTGCCAGCAGTTTCCTCACCGGGACAGGGGCCTCACCCCTCCACTTT,CASSFLTGTGASPLHF,TRBJ1-6,TRBV6-5,TRBD1,.
TGTGCCACCAGTGGGACAGGGGCTGAAGCTTTCTTT,CATSGTGAEAFF,TRBJ1-1,TRBV24-1,TRBD1,.
TGTGCCAGCAGCCCGACTAGCCATGGGTTTAATGAGCAGTTCTTC,CASSPTSHGFNEQFF,TRBJ2-1,TRBV9,TRBD2,once
TGTGCCAGCAGCCCTAACTGGTTTAATCACGAGCAGTACTTC,CASSPNWFNHEQYF,TRBJ2-7,TRBV27,.,.
TGTGCCAGTAGAGCCTTCTCTGGGGCCAACGTCCTGACTTTC,CASRAFSGANVLTF,TRBJ2-6,TRBV19,.,.
TGTGCCAGCAGCTTTAGACAGACCCACAGGGATGGCTACACCTTC,CASSFRQTHRDGYTF,TRBJ1-2,TRBV7-9,.,once
TGTGCCAGCAGCAAAGATCCGGGGGGGCAACCCAACGGGGAGCTGTTTTTT,CASSKDPGGQPNGELFF,TRBJ2-2,TRBV21-1,.,.